This TCR beta chain comes out of a study of blood T cell repertoires in COVID-19. Across the whole study: T cells, B-cell-depleted T cells, or PBMCs provided the cDNA or gDNA that served as material.

Germline values: CDR1 SGHRS, CDR2 YFSETQ. Trimming pared 0 bases from V and 0 bases from J, leaving 16 bases between. CDR3 length: 17 residues. In the source study's methods: Estimation of nucleated cell counts relied on the amplification of reference gene primers. Data came from immunoSEQ multiplex PCR; TCRdb stores just in-frame clones and leaves some out. Clonal size and the V and J genes are those of that table, whereas D and trimming came from the DNA. The repertoire holds more than 200,000 clones, 84% seen once, with 4% to 5.5% in the top ten. The sequence derives from a man in his fifties or sixties with active or convalescent COVID-19. The source material was peripheral blood. The V and J genes are TRBV5-1 and TRBJ2-7; possible D gene TRBD2, 5 bases. This CDR3 is CASSLAERPPFSYEQYF. The CDR3 nucleotides are TGCGCCAGCAGCTTGGCTGAGCGGCCACCGTTCTCCTACGAGCAGTACTTC.